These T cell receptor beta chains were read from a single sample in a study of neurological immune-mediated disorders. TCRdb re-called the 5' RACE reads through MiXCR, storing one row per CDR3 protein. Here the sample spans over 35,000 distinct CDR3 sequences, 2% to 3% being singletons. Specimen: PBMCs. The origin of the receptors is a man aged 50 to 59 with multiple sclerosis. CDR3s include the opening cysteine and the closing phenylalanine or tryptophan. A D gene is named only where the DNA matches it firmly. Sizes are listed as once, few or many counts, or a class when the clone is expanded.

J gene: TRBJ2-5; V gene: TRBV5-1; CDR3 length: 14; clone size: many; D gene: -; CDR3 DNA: TGCGCCAGCCGTTTTCCTGCGGGGGCGGAGACCCAGTACTTC; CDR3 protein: CASRFPAGAETQYF
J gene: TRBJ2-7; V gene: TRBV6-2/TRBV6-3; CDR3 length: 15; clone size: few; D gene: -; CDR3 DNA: TGTGCCAGCAGTTACTCGGCAGGGAAAGACTACGAGCAGTACTTC; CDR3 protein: CASSYSAGKDYEQYF
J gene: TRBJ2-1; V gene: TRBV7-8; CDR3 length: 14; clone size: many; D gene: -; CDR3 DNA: TGTGCCAGCAGCTCGCAGGGTTCCCTCGGTGAGCAGTTCTTC; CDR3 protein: CASSSQGSLGEQFF
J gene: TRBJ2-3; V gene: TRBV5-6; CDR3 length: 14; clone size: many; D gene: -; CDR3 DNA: TGTGCCAGCAGCTTGGGGGGTTACAGCGATACGCAGTATTTT; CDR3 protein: CASSLGGYSDTQYF
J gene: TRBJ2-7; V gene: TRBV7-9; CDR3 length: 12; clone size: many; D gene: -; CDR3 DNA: TGTGCCAGCAGCTTTAACGGCTACGAGCAGTACTTC; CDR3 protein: CASSFNGYEQYF
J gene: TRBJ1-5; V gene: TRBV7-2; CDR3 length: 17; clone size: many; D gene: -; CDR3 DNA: TGTGCCAGCAGCTTAGGAGGTAGGGGTATGCGCAATCAGCCCCAGCATTTT; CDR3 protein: CASSLGGRGMRNQPQHF
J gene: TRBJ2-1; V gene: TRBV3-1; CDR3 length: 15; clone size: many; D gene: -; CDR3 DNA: TGTGCCAGCAGCCAAGTTCAGGGGACCTACAATGAGCAGTTCTTC; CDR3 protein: CASSQVQGTYNEQFF
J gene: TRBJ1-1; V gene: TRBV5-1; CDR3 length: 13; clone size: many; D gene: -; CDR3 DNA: TGCGCCAGCAGCTTGGACGGGGGATCTGAAGCTTTCTTT; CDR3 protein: CASSLDGGSEAFF
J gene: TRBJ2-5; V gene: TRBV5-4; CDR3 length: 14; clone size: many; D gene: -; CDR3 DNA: TGTGCCAGCAGCTTGGCCGGGGCCGAAGAGACCCAGTACTTC; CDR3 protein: CASSLAGAEETQYF
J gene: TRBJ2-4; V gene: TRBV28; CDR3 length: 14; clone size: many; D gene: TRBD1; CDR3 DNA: TGTGCCACCTCCAAGGGACAGGGGGCGAACATTCAGTACTTC; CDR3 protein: CATSKGQGANIQYF
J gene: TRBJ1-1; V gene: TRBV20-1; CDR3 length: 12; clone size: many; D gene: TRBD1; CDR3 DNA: TGCAGTGCTTCGAGGGGGCAATTTGAAGCTTTCTTT; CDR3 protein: CSASRGQFEAFF
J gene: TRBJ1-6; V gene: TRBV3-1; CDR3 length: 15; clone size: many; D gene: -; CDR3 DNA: TGTGCCAGCAGCCAAGGGCCCGTGGTCGGTTCACCCCTCCACTTT; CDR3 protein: CASSQGPVVGSPLHF
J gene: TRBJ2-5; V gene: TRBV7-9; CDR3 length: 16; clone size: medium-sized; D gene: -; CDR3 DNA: TGTGCCAGCAGCCCACCTACTGGTCCAGAGTCAGAGACCCAGTACTTC; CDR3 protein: CASSPPTGPESETQYF
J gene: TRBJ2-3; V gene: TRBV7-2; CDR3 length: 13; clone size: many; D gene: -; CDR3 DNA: TGTGCCAGCAGCTCTCACTGGGAGGATACGCAGTATTTT; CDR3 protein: CASSSHWEDTQYF
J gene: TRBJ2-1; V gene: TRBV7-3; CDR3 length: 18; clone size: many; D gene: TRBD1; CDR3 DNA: TGTGCCAGCAGCTTAAATGTAGGCGGGACAGGGTTGGGGAATGAGCAGTTCTTC; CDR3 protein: CASSLNVGGTGLGNEQFF
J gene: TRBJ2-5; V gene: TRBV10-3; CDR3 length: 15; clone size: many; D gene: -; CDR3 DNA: TGTGCCATCAGTGAGTCGGAAGCGTACCAAGAGACCCAGTACTTC; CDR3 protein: CAISESEAYQETQYF
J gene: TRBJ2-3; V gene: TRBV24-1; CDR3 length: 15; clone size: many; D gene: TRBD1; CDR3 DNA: TGTGCCACCCAAAATAACAGGGGCGACGCAGATACGCAGTATTTT; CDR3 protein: CATQNNRGDADTQYF
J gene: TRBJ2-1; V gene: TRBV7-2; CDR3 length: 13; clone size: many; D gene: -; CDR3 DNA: TGTGCCAGCAGCTTAGATCGGCACAATGAGCAGTTCTTC; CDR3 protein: CASSLDRHNEQFF
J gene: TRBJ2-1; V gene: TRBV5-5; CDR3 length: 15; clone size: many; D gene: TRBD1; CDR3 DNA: TGTGCCAGCAGCCGCGGACAGGGTGTGTACAATGAGCAGTTCTTC; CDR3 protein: CASSRGQGVYNEQFF
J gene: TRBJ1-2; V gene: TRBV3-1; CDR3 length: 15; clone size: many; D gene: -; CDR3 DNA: TGTGCCAGCAGCCAAGATCTTTTGGACAGCTATGGCTACACCTTC; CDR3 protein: CASSQDLLDSYGYTF
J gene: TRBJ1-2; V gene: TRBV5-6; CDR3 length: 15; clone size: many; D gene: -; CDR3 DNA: TGTGCCAGCAGCTTGGGTGGAGTCTTTAACTATGGCTACACCTTC; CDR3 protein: CASSLGGVFNYGYTF
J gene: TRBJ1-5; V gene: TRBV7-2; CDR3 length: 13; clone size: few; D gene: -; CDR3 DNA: TGTGCCAGCAGCCAAAGGGGAAATCAGCCCCAGAATTTT; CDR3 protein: CASSQRGNQPQNF
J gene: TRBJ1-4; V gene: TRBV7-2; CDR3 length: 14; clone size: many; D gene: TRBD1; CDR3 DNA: TGTGCCAGCAGCAGTGACAGGGCCCTCGGGAAAGTGTTTTTT; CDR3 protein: CASSSDRALGKVFF
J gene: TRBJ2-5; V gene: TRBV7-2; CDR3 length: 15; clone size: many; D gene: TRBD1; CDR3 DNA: TGTGCCAGCAGCCCCTGGACAGGGGGCGGGGAGACCCAGTACTTC; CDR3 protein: CASSPWTGGGETQYF
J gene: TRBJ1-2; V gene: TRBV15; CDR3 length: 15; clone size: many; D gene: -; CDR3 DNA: TGTGCCACCAGCAGAGATCCGGGGGTCTTTTATGGCTACACCTTC; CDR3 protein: CATSRDPGVFYGYTF
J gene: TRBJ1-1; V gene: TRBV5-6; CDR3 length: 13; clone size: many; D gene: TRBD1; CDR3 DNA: TGTGCCGGGACAGGGGACAGGCACACTGAAGCTTTCTTT; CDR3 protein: CAGTGDRHTEAFF
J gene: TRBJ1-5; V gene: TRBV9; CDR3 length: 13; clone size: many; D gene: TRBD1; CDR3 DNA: TGTGCCAGCAGCGCACAGGGGGCCCAGCCCCAGCATTTT; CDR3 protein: CASSAQGAQPQHF
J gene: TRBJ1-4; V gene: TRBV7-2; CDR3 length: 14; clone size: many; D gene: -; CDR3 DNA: TGTGCCAGCAGCTTATTCAGGGGACGTGAAAAACTGTTTTTT; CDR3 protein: CASSLFRGREKLFF
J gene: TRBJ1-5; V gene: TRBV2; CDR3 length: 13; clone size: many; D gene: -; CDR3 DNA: TGTGCCAGCCGGACGGGATACAATCAGCCCCAGCATTTT; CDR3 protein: CASRTGYNQPQHF
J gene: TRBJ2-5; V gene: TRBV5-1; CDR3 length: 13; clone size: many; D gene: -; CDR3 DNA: TGCGCCAGCAGCTCCGGACAGCAAGAGACCCAGTACTTC; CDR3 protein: CASSSGQQETQYF
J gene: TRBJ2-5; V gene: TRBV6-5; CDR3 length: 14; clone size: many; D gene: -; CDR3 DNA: TGTGCCAGCAGTAGAGGATTGGTAGTGGAGACCCAGTACTTC; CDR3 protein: CASSRGLVVETQYF
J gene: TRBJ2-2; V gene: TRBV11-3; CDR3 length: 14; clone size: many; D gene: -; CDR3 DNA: TGTGCCAGCAGCTTAATGGTCTTGTCCGGGGAGCTGTTTTTT; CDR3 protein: CASSLMVLSGELFF
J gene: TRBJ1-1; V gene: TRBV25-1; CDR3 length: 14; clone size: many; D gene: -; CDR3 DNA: TGTGCCAGCAGTGCTATCTTGGGCGGCACTGAAGCTTTCTTT; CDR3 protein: CASSAILGGTEAFF